The entry below describes one TCR beta chain. Its target is not known. TCRdb keeps only in-frame clones here, not all; method: immunoSEQ multiplex PCR. The sample lists some 45,000 clones; 82% were seen once. Germline CDR1 and CDR2: SGHTA and FQGNSA. Trimming removed 6 bases from V and 2 bases from J; junction bases left unmatched: 10. The CDR3 runs to 16 residues. The data originate from a study of CD4 T cells in relation to SARS-CoV-2 and coronaviruses. Input material: naive CD4+ T cells from PBMCs, cultured in vitro. Sample subset: naive CD4+ T cells isolated by negative enrichment. The chain recombines TRBV7-2 with TRBJ1-5, with 7 nucleotides matching TRBD1. The sequence came from an adult with COVID-19. In DNA form, the CDR3 reads TGTGCCAGCAGTTCTACAGGGGCTTCTGGCAATCAGCCCCAGCATTTT. Translating it yields CASSSTGASGNQPQHF.